Listed below are T cell receptor beta chains from one sample, sequenced in a study of blood T cell repertoires in COVID-19. The method was immunoSEQ multiplex PCR; TCRdb's version includes in-frame clones alone and lacks a portion of them. The sample holds roughly 100,000 clones, over 65% seen once. The material sequenced was peripheral blood. The receptors originated from a human donor in a cohort sampled during active COVID-19. The CDR3 runs from the conserved cysteine through the conserved F or W. Fields, in order: V gene, J gene, CDR3 protein.

>TRBV9|TRBJ2-2
CASSVGKGRVTGELFF
>TRBV7-9|TRBJ1-3
CASSLARGPSSGNTIYF
>TRBV30|TRBJ1-3
CAWGPSGNTIYF
>TRBV14|TRBJ1-6
CASSQDHGALHF
>TRBV19|TRBJ1-2
CASSLKPGQGATGYTF
>TRBV28|TRBJ2-5
CASSPQVAGGKETQYF
>TRBV6-6|TRBJ2-7
CASSYSDRYEQYF
>TRBV10-3|TRBJ2-7
CAITQGSTYEQYF
>TRBV10-2|TRBJ2-1
CASSEPSGGGGNEQFF
>TRBV28|TRBJ1-2
CASNTGTAYGYTF
>TRBV5-5|TRBJ1-1
CASSLEGGSTEAFF
>TRBV18|TRBJ1-6
CASSPTTGAERGNSPLHF
>TRBV30|TRBJ2-3
CAWRRGLGVLVDTQYF
>TRBV5-6|TRBJ2-1
CASSLFGTSGYNEQFF
>TRBV25-1|TRBJ1-2
CASSATTGKPYGYTF
>TRBV7-2|TRBJ2-1
CASSQAGTSGSYNEQFF
>TRBV30|TRBJ2-5
CAWSVLSGGNQETQYF
>TRBV19|TRBJ1-5
CASSIAVSEWVGQPQHF
>TRBV3-1/TRBV3-2|TRBJ1-2
CASSQGGGYTF
>TRBV7-9|TRBJ1-2
CASTPGNYGYTF
>TRBV7-3|TRBJ1-1
CASSSDSLNTEAFF
>TRBV2|TRBJ1-1
CASRAGMNTEAFF
>TRBV6-6|TRBJ1-4
CASSPGGLAVLF
>TRBV5-6|TRBJ1-5
CASSLRLNQPQHF
>TRBV2|TRBJ2-3
CASVAGGRTDTQYF
>TRBV2|TRBJ2-7
CASSASGGASYEQYF
>TRBV10-1|TRBJ2-1
CASSEARGYYNEQFF
>TRBV6-5|TRBJ2-5
CASSPTTSGQETQYF
>TRBV23-1|TRBJ1-1
CASRGRRFTEAFF
>TRBV12-3/TRBV12-4|TRBJ2-7
CASSGVYEQYF
>TRBV18|TRBJ1-5
CASSPKGVSNQPQHF
>TRBV30|TRBJ2-7
CAWSRRDHTYEQYF
>TRBV6-5|TRBJ1-1
CASSSSGTGNTEAFF
>TRBV25-1|TRBJ2-1
CASSEIGNEQFF
>TRBV6-5|TRBJ1-3
CASRTDGNTIYF
>TRBV5-1|TRBJ1-2
CASSLTGGVYGYTF
>TRBV29-1|TRBJ1-1
CSVAYGPWGGRAEAFF
>TRBV2|TRBJ2-1
CASTRDRNSYNEQFF
>TRBV5-1|TRBJ2-1
CASSPLTRNEQFF
>TRBV12-3/TRBV12-4|TRBJ1-2
CASSFSVYGYTF
>TRBV5-6|TRBJ1-5
CASSSTGQGRNQPQHF